The 17 T cell receptor beta chains given below trace back to one sample, sequenced in a study of radiotherapy plus CTLA-4 blockade in lung cancer. Generated by immunoSEQ multiplex PCR, the TCRdb table keeps only in-frame clones and is missing some. In the table there are tens of thousands of clones, over 70% of which are singletons. The sequencing here drew on peripheral blood, taken from a patient treated with radiotherapy plus ipilimumab. The receptors derive from a human donor with non-small cell lung cancer who had a partial response to radiotherapy plus ipilimumab.

This sequence joins TRBV2 and TRBJ2-3, with 9 bases lining up with TRBD2. The CDR3 consists of 14 residues. The V gene's germline CDR1 is SNHLY and CDR2 FYNNEI. The trim removed 6 bases at V and 6 bases at J, leaving 7 bases unmatched. The CDR3 nucleotides are TGTGCCAGCAGCGGCGGGGGGGCGTCGGATACGCAGTATTTT. Its translation is CASSGGGASDTQYF.

This clone was seen a few times. This sequence joins TRBV29-1 and TRBJ2-7; TRBD1 matches 8 bases. CDR3 length: 13 amino acids. Germline trimming cut 5 bases from V and 5 bases from J; bases unmatched to any gene: 8. The germline V gene has CDR1 SQVTM and CDR2 ANQGSEA. The CDR3 DNA is TGCAGCGTTCCAGGGGGCGGGTTAGACGAGCAGTACTTC. As protein: CSVPGGGLDEQYF.

This clone has a single count. The V and J genes are TRBV29-1 and TRBJ2-7; TRBD1 matches at 8 bases. Trimming at V came to 4 bases and at J to 2 bases, leaving 1 base not matched to a gene. The germline gives CDR1 SQVTM, CDR2 ANQGSEA. This CDR3 is 12 amino acids long. The CDR3 DNA reads TGCAGCGTTGCAGGGGGCCCCTACGAGCAGTACTTC. It is translated as CSVAGGPYEQYF.

V usage is TRBV28 and J usage is TRBJ1-6; 7 bases match TRBD1. Germline V gives CDR1 MDHEN, CDR2 SYDVKM. J was trimmed by 9 bases and V by 3 bases; bases with no gene match: 11. The CDR3 has 16 amino acids. In nucleotides, the CDR3 is TGTGCCAGCAGTTTCCCATCAGGGGGTGGGAGTTCACCCCTCCACTTT. Protein sequence: CASSFPSGGGSSPLHF.

This chain connects TRBV19 to TRBJ2-3; D is undetermined. The CDR3 has 16 amino acids. Trimming removed 5 bases from V and 5 bases from J, with 20 bases in between. Germline assignment: CDR1 LNHDA and CDR2 SQIVND (reference sequence). In DNA form, the CDR3 reads TGTGCCAGTAGTTACACAATTGAAACAAACAAAGATACGCAGTATTTT. It is translated as CASSYTIETNKDTQYF.

V usage is TRBV19 and J usage is TRBJ2-7, with D possibly matching TRBD2 (5 bases). This CDR3 spans 14 amino acids. Trimming took 1 base from V and 0 from J, leaving 7 bases between them. The germline CDR1 and CDR2 sequences are LNHDA and SQIVND (reference sequence). CDR3 coding DNA: TGTGCCAGTAGTATAGGAGGGCGCTCCTACGAGCAGTACTTC. This codes for CASSIGGRSYEQYF.

The J gene is TRBJ1-2, the V gene TRBV11-1; D is perhaps TRBD1 (6 bases). There are 13 residues in the CDR3. Germline V gives CDR1 SGHAT, CDR2 FQDESV (reference sequence). V was trimmed by 4 bases and J by 6 bases, leaving 12 bases between them. DNA of the CDR3: TGTGCCAGCAGCTATGGGGGCAGTGATGGCTACACCTTC. It codes for CASSYGGSDGYTF.

CDR3 in DNA: TGTGCCAGCAGCCAAGAACAGGATTCACCCCTCCACTTT. It codes for CASSQEQDSPLHF. V gene TRBV4-2 combines with J gene TRBJ1-6; D possibly corresponds to TRBD1 (5 bases). The V end was cut by 0 bases, the J end by 8 bases, with 5 bases between. The CDR3 is 13 residues long. CDR1 and CDR2 from the germline V gene are LGHNA and YNFKEQ.

As DNA, the CDR3 is TGTGCCAGCACTCAACGCGGCGGGGCAGATGGCTACACCTTC. Its protein product is CASTQRGGADGYTF. The chain is built from TRBV6-6 and TRBJ1-2; D is possibly TRBD1 (5 bases). CDR1 is MNHNY, CDR2 SVGAGI, per germline (reference sequence). The V end was cut by 7 bases, the J end by 6 bases, with 18 bases between. There are 14 residues in the CDR3.

The J gene is TRBJ2-7, the V gene TRBV5-1, with 7 bases matching TRBD1. Germline values: CDR1 SGHRS, CDR2 YFSETQ. Germline trimming cut 0 bases from V and 2 bases from J; bases unmatched to any gene: 5. The CDR3 extends over 15 amino acids. CDR3 nucleotides: TGCGCCAGCAGCTTGGAGACAGGGCCCGCCTACGAGCAGTACTTC. Translating it yields CASSLETGPAYEQYF.

This clone was found a few times. The genes are TRBV7-3 and TRBJ2-2; D is undetermined. Germline CDR1 is SGHTA and CDR2 is FQGTGA. The ends were cut back, 1 base at V and 6 bases at J, with 6 bases in the middle. The CDR3 extends over 13 amino acids. CDR3 region: CASSLKAAGELFF. CDR3 in DNA: TGTGCCAGCAGCTTAAAAGCTGCCGGGGAGCTGTTTTTT.

V and J are TRBV11-2 and TRBJ2-7; possibly TRBD1 for D (5 bases). V lost 2 bases and J lost 3, with 11 bases in between. CDR3 length: 14 residues. Germline-derived CDR1 and CDR2 are SGHAT and FQNNGV. The CDR3 DNA sequence: TGTGCCAGCAGCTTACTCAGGGTTGGCTACGAGCAGTACTTC. This codes for CASSLLRVGYEQYF.

The CDR3 bases are TGTGCCAGCTCGCGGGAAGCTAACTATGGCTACACCTTC. Protein sequence: CASSREANYGYTF. This chain connects TRBV7-2 to TRBJ1-2; D gene ambiguous. Per germline, CDR1 SGHTA and CDR2 FQGNSA. The V end was cut by 8 bases, the J end by 0 bases, with 10 bases between. This CDR3 has 13 residues. The whole variable domain, filled in from reference TRBV7-2 and TRBJ1-2, reads GAGVSQSPSNKVTEKGKDVELRCDPISGHTALYWYRQSLGQGLEFLIYFQGNSAPDKSGLPSDRFSAERTGGSVSTLTIQRTQQEDSAVYLCASSREANYGYTFGSGTRLTVV.

The rearrangement joins TRBV6-5 to TRBJ2-5, with D possibly matching TRBD2 (5 bases). The germline gives CDR1 MNHEY, CDR2 SVGAGI. Trimming removed 0 bases from V and 0 bases from J, with 8 bases in between. This CDR3 has 15 residues. The CDR3 protein is CASSYSASNQETQYF. The CDR3 nucleotides are TGTGCCAGCAGTTACTCGGCTAGCAACCAAGAGACCCAGTACTTC.

The rearrangement uses TRBV11-2 and TRBJ2-2; 7 bases are shared with TRBD2. This CDR3 is 16 amino acids long. V gave up 3 bases and J gave up 5 bases; unmatched junction bases: 9. In germline, CDR1 is SGHAT, CDR2 FQNNGV. This chain's CDR3 is CASSFPSGGGTGELFF. Written as DNA, the CDR3 is TGTGCCAGCAGCTTCCCCTCGGGCGGGGGAACCGGGGAGCTGTTTTTT.

This clone has only a few counts. The gene calls are TRBV10-3 and TRBJ2-1; the D gene is possibly TRBD1 (8 bases). The CDR3 sequence is 15 residues long. CDR1 is ENHRY, CDR2 SYGVKD, per germline. Deletions cut 8 bases from V and 6 bases from J, with 20 bases between. CDR3 amino acids: CAIGGGADRVNEQFF. The CDR3, as DNA: TGTGCCATCGGAGGGGGGGCGGACAGGGTCAATGAGCAGTTCTTC.

V usage is TRBV5-6 and J usage is TRBJ2-5, with 7 bases fitting TRBD1. CDR3 length: 17 residues. CDR1 and CDR2 from the germline V gene are SGHDT and YYEEEE. J gave up 5 bases and V 2 bases, and 15 bases lay outside the gene matches. The CDR3 protein is CASSLVNSRGRGETQYF. Written as DNA, the CDR3 is TGTGCCAGCAGCTTAGTGAATTCAAGGGGGCGCGGGGAGACCCAGTACTTC.